The subject of this entry is one T cell receptor beta chain. Its antigen is as yet unknown. The V segment lost 2 bases and the J segment 4 bases; nucleotides outside the gene matches: 1. Germline assignment: CDR1 SGHNT and CDR2 YYREEE (reference sequence). This CDR3 is 13 amino acids long. The data belong to a study of T cell responses to AZD1222 COVID-19 vaccine. Study results and caveats: Receipt of two AZD1222 doses was followed by a rise in Spike-specific TCR breadth and depth. AZD1222 recipients seropositive at baseline numbered only five to seven.

The protocol was immunoSEQ multiplex PCR, while the TCRdb copy is restricted to in-frame clones and leaves out a portion. Among 150,000 to 200,000 clones listed, 75% to 90% were seen once. The TCR comes from an adult in good health. The starting material was peripheral blood, obtained on day 0 of MenACWY control vaccination. The chain combines TRBV5-4 with TRBJ1-1; 8 nucleotides match TRBD1. The CDR3 DNA sequence: TGTGCCAGCAGCTTCACAGGGGGCACTGAAGCTTTCTTT. Its translation: CASSFTGGTEAFF.